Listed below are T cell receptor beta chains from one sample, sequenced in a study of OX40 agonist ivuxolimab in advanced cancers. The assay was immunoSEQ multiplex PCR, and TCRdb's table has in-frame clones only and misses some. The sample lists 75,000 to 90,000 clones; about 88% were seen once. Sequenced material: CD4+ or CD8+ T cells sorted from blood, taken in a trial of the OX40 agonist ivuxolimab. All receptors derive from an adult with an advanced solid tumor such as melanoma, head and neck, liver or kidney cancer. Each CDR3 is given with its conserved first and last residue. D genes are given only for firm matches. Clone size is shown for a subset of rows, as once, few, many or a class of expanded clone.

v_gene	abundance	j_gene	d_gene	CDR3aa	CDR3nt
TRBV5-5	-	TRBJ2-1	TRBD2	CASSKEALLADNSYNEQFF	TGTGCCAGCAGCAAGGAGGCTTTACTAGCGGACAACTCCTACAATGAGCAGTTCTTC
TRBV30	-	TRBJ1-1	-	CAWSEASHTEAFF	TGTGCCTGGAGTGAGGCTTCTCACACTGAAGCTTTCTTT
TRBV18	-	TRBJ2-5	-	CASSLQGRGQETQYF	TGTGCCAGCTCACTGCAGGGACGGGGCCAAGAGACCCAGTACTTC
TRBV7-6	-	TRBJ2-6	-	CASSLTWGPGANVLTF	TGTGCCAGCAGCTTAACTTGGGGGCCAGGGGCCAACGTCCTGACTTTC
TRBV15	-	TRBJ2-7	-	CATSRDRVVEQYF	TGTGCCACCAGCAGAGACAGGGTAGTCGAGCAGTACTTC
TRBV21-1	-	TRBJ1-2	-	CASSPHRRIRGYTF	TGTGCCAGCAGCCCCCATCGTCGAATTAGGGGCTACACCTTC
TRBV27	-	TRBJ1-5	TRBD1	CASRLRGTGWVHQPQHF	TGTGCCAGCCGCTTAAGAGGGACAGGGTGGGTCCATCAGCCCCAGCATTTT
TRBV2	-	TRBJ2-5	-	CASSEDRRETQYF	TGTGCCAGCAGTGAAGATCGTCGGGAGACCCAGTACTTC
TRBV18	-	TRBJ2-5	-	CASSPPYSQKTQYF	TGTGCCAGCTCACCACCGTACAGCCAGAAGACCCAGTACTTC
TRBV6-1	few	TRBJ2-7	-	CASMEDRYTNKQYF	TGTGCCAGCATGGAGGACCGGTACACTAACAAGCAGTACTTC
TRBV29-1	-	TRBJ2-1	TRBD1	CSVEGGQGELISYNEQFF	TGCAGCGTTGAGGGGGGACAGGGGGAACTTATTTCCTACAATGAGCAGTTCTTC
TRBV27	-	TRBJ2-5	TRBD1	CASSLSTGTVETQYF	TGTGCCAGCAGTTTATCCACCGGGACAGTAGAGACCCAGTACTTC
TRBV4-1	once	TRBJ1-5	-	CASSRDGVGNQPQHF	TGCGCCAGCAGCCGGGACGGGGTCGGCAATCAGCCCCAGCATTTT
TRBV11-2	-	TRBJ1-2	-	CASTQYGSGRRGYTF	TGTGCCAGCACCCAATATGGCTCGGGGCGCCGGGGCTACACCTTC
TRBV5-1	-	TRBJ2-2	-	CASSGLSDTGELFF	TGCGCCAGCAGCGGGTTAAGTGATACCGGGGAGCTGTTTTTT
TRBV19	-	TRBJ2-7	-	CASSISPRGIYEQYF	TGTGCCAGTAGTATATCCCCGCGCGGAATCTACGAGCAGTACTTC
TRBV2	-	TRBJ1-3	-	CASSSDAGNTIYF	TGTGCCAGCAGTTCGGACGCAGGAAACACCATATATTTT
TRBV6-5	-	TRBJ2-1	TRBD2	CASSGRAGGEAEQFF	TGTGCCAGCAGTGGTAGAGCGGGGGGCGAGGCTGAGCAGTTCTTC